Shown below are 27 T cell receptor beta chains from a single sample sequenced in a study of cytomegalovirus exposure and HLA in healthy donors. It was with 60 Vbeta and 13 Jbeta primers that the PCR ran. Profiled with immunoSEQ multiplex PCR; TCRdb holds only in-frame clones, not every one. The profile shows 150,000 to 200,000 clones, about 81% of them singletons. Sequencing was performed on PBMCs. The receptor source for this set is a woman younger than 30 in good health and CMV-seronegative.

The V call is TRBV28, the J call TRBJ2-1; D ambiguous. The CDR3 contains 12 residues. Trimming pared 3 bases from V and 9 bases from J, leaving 9 bases between. Germline loops: CDR1 MDHEN, CDR2 SYDVKM. The CDR3 nucleotides are TGTGCCAGCAGTTTGAGCGTTGGTGAGCAGTTCTTC. Protein product: CASSLSVGEQFF.

Many counts were recorded for this clone. This sequence joins TRBV2 and TRBJ2-6; TRBD2 might be the D (5 bases). Trimming cost V 6 bases and J 2 bases, with 11 bases left between them. CDR1 and CDR2 from the germline V gene are SNHLY and FYNNEI. CDR3 length equals 15 residues. CDR3 sequence reads: CASRRATAGANVLTF. In DNA, the CDR3 is TGTGCCAGCAGGCGGGCAACAGCTGGGGCCAACGTCCTGACTTTC.

The rearrangement joins TRBV5-5 to TRBJ1-4; perhaps TRBD1 as D (6 bases). Deletions cut 4 bases from V and 6 bases from J, with 16 bases between. The CDR3 runs to 15 residues. CDR1 and CDR2 from the germline V gene are SGHKS and YYEKEE (reference sequence). Written as DNA, the CDR3 is TGTGCCAGCAGCCTACAGGGTGCCGGGGATGAAAAACTGTTTTTT. Its protein is CASSLQGAGDEKLFF. The entire variable domain, with the rest obtained from reference TRBV5-5 and TRBJ1-4, is as follows: DAGVTQSPTHLIKTRGQQVTLRCSPISGHKSVSWYQQVLGQGPQFIFQYYEKEERGRGNFPDRFSARQFPNYSSELNVNALLLGDSALYLCASSLQGAGDEKLFFGSGTQLSVL.

The chain employs TRBV11-2 and TRBJ1-4, with 8 bases lining up with TRBD1. Per the germline V gene, CDR1 is SGHAT and CDR2 is FQNNGV. Trimming cost V 4 bases and J 6 bases; bases outside gene matches: 7. This CDR3 contains 15 residues. The CDR3 here is CASSSGTGRYEKLFF. The CDR3 nucleotides are TGTGCCAGCAGCTCCGGGACAGGAAGATATGAAAAACTGTTTTTT.

This clone was seen more than once but under ten times. CDR3: CASSGLAGVSYEQYF. For the CDR3, the DNA is TGTGCCAGCAGCGGACTAGCGGGAGTGTCCTACGAGCAGTACTTC. The V and J genes are TRBV5-6 and TRBJ2-7; 13 bases line up with TRBD2. V trimming: 4 bases; J trimming: 1 base; junction bases outside the gene matches: 2. The germline gives CDR1 SGHDT, CDR2 YYEEEE. The CDR3 spans 15 residues.

The chain recombines TRBV28 with TRBJ1-5; tentatively, D is TRBD1 (5 bases). V gave up 6 bases and J gave up 6 bases, with 15 bases separating them. From germline, CDR1 is MDHEN and CDR2 SYDVKM. The CDR3 spans 14 residues. The CDR3: CASRTSGGGQPQHF. The CDR3 coding sequence is TGTGCCAGCAGAACCTCCGGGGGTGGTCAGCCCCAGCATTTT.

This chain's CDR3 is CASSVTGLSNQPQHF. As DNA, the CDR3 is TGTGCCAGCAGTGTTACGGGACTGAGCAATCAGCCCCAGCATTTT. The chain combines TRBV6-1 with TRBJ1-5; D is perhaps TRBD1 (5 bases). The germline V and J ends were trimmed by 4 bases and 1 base, with 11 bases remaining between them. The CDR3 length is 15 residues. Per germline, CDR1 MNHNS and CDR2 SASEGT.

CDR3 protein: CSAAREAYGYTF. The CDR3 bases are TGCAGCGCGGCCCGGGAGGCTTATGGCTACACCTTC. This sequence joins TRBV29-1 and TRBJ1-2; D not certain. Germline-derived CDR1 and CDR2 are SQVTM and ANQGSEA. This CDR3 comprises 12 residues. Trimming took 7 bases from V and 5 from J, leaving 14 bases between them.

This clone has only a few counts. This rearrangement joins TRBV15 to TRBJ1-5; 9 positions match TRBD1. Germline values: CDR1 LNHNV, CDR2 YYDKDF (reference sequence). The V segment lost 0 bases and the J segment 5 bases; nucleotides outside the gene matches: 2. CDR3 size: 15 residues. The DNA of the CDR3 is TGTGCCACCAGCAGAGATCGGACAGGGGATCAGCCCCAGCATTTT. This encodes CATSRDRTGDQPQHF.

The chain uses TRBV27 and TRBJ2-5; D may be TRBD2 (7 bases). In germline, CDR1 is MNHEY, CDR2 SMNVEV (reference sequence). This CDR3 has 13 residues. The V gene lost 5 bases and the J gene lost 11 bases, with 18 bases spanning the gap. CDR3 nucleotide sequence: TGTGCCAGCAGTCATCACAGGGCGGGGGAGCAGTACTTC. Translating gives CASSHHRAGEQYF.

The V gene is TRBV5-1, the J gene TRBJ1-2; D is unresolved. V dropped 0 bases and J dropped 2 bases, with 11 bases sitting between them. Germline loops: CDR1 SGHRS, CDR2 YFSETQ. The CDR3 runs 15 residues. Here the CDR3 DNA reads TGCGCCAGCAGCTTGGACGGGGTTCGCAACTATGGCTACACCTTC. It codes for CASSLDGVRNYGYTF. Together with reference TRBV5-1 and TRBJ1-2, the CDR3 gives the full variable domain: KAGVTQTPRYLIKTRGQQVTLSCSPISGHRSVSWYQQTPGQGLQFLFEYFSETQRNKGNFPGRFSGRQFSNSRSEMNVSTLELGDSALYLCASSLDGVRNYGYTFGSGTRLTVV.

The rearrangement joins TRBV6-1 to TRBJ2-3, with D perhaps matching TRBD2 (6 bases). Germline V CDR1 and CDR2: MNHNS, SASEGT. CDR3 size: 15 residues. V gave up 2 bases and J gave up 0 bases, with 9 bases separating them. CDR3 DNA: TGTGCCAGCAGTGAATTGGGACTTAGCACAGATACGCAGTATTTT. Translated, it gives CASSELGLSTDTQYF.

This clone has only a few counts. The same CDR3 arises from other DNA sequences in this sample as well. The chain employs TRBV7-9 and TRBJ2-7; a possible D gene is TRBD1 (6 bases). This CDR3 region has 14 residues. The V gene lost 3 bases and the J gene lost 1 base, with 10 bases spanning the gap. Germline-derived CDR1 and CDR2 are SEHNR and FQNEAQ (reference sequence). The CDR3 reads CASSFGQPSYEQYF. CDR3 nucleotide sequence: TGTGCCAGCAGCTTCGGACAGCCGTCCTACGAGCAGTACTTC.

The chain joins TRBV15 to TRBJ1-2; possible D gene TRBD1, 6 bases. V lost 4 bases to trimming and J lost 5 bases, with 17 bases between them. The CDR3 sequence is 15 residues long. CDR1 is LNHNV, CDR2 YYDKDF, per germline (reference sequence). This CDR3 reads CATSTNRALGYGYTF. The CDR3 nucleotides read TGTGCCACCAGCACAAACAGGGCCCTAGGGTATGGCTACACCTTC.

This chain connects TRBV6-6 to TRBJ2-2; D unclear. V lost 7 bases to trimming and J lost 5 bases, with 11 bases between them. Germline assignment: CDR1 MNHNY and CDR2 SVGAGI (reference sequence). There are 13 residues in the CDR3. CDR3 nucleotide sequence: TGTGCCAGCACTGCCGATCAGACCGGGGAGCTGTTTTTT. The encoded protein is CASTADQTGELFF.

The chain has TRBV6-5 and TRBJ2-1; 8 nucleotides match TRBD2. V lost 2 bases and J lost 4; bases outside the gene matches: 1. There are 14 residues in the CDR3. The germline V gene has CDR1 MNHEY and CDR2 SVGAGI. The CDR3 here is CASSYTSGYNEQFF. CDR3 DNA sequence: TGTGCCAGCAGTTACACTAGCGGATACAATGAGCAGTTCTTC.

A few counts support this clone. This chain connects TRBV6-1 to TRBJ1-1; TRBD1 matches at 8 bases. This CDR3 region has 15 residues. V was pared by 6 bases and J by 0 bases, with 6 bases of the junction left unmatched. The V gene's germline CDR1 is MNHNS and CDR2 SASEGT. The CDR3 loop reads CASRPRDRMNTEAFF. CDR3 bases: TGTGCCAGCAGGCCACGGGACAGGATGAACACTGAAGCTTTCTTT.

In its sample, this clone was seen once. The chain combines TRBV7-9 with TRBJ2-3; TRBD1 might be the D (6 bases). Germline lookup yields CDR1 SEHNR and CDR2 FQNEAQ (reference sequence). The V end lost 0 bases, the J end lost 3 bases, and 16 bases lay between the germline ends. The CDR3 has 17 residues. CDR3 region: CASSLAMTGQPTDTQYF. In DNA, the CDR3 is TGTGCCAGCAGCTTAGCGATGACAGGCCAGCCGACAGATACGCAGTATTTT.

V gene TRBV28 combines with J gene TRBJ2-7, with TRBD2 matching 11 bases. J lost 5 bases, V lost 7 bases, and 10 bases had no gene match. This CDR3 is built from 15 residues. CDR1 MDHEN and CDR2 SYDVKM come from the germline V gene. The CDR3, as DNA: TGTGCCAGCAAGGAGGTAGCGGGAGGGCTAGACGAGCAGTACTTC. Encoded protein: CASKEVAGGLDEQYF.

V and J are TRBV5-1 and TRBJ1-2; tentative D call: TRBD1 (5 bases). Germline values: CDR1 SGHRS, CDR2 YFSETQ. V gave up 4 bases and J gave up 3 bases, with 19 bases separating them. CDR3 length equals 16 residues. The CDR3 loop reads CASSGADRLEDYGYTF. The CDR3 DNA follows: TGCGCCAGCAGCGGGGCAGACCGCCTGGAAGACTATGGCTACACCTTC.

The DNA for the CDR3 is TGTGCCAGCAGCTCCGGGACAGGGGGCTACGAGCAGTACTTC. Protein: CASSSGTGGYEQYF. This chain links TRBV13 with TRBJ2-7; the match to TRBD1 covers 11 bases. Germline V gives CDR1 PRHDT, CDR2 FYEKMQ (reference sequence). The CDR3 is made up of 14 amino acids. The junction had 2 bases not matched to a gene; V was cut back by 4 bases and J by 3 bases.

The chain has TRBV5-1 and TRBJ1-1; 9 bases are shared with TRBD1. Trimming took 3 bases from V and 0 from J; bases not matched to a gene: 6. The germline V gene has CDR1 SGHRS and CDR2 YFSETQ. This CDR3 is built from 16 residues. CDR3: CASSYHRGHMNTEAFF. For the CDR3, the DNA is TGCGCCAGCAGCTACCACAGGGGGCACATGAACACTGAAGCTTTCTTT.

The genes are TRBV5-1 and TRBJ2-3; 7 positions agree with TRBD2. The germline CDR1 and CDR2 sequences are SGHRS and YFSETQ. The CDR3 length is 16 residues. J was trimmed by 2 bases and V by 0 bases; bases with no gene match: 6. CDR3 in amino acids: CASSLDPSGTTDTQYF. CDR3 in DNA: TGCGCCAGCAGCTTGGATCCTAGCGGAACCACAGATACGCAGTATTTT.

The chain employs TRBV7-8 and TRBJ1-5, with 10 bases lining up with TRBD1. Germline CDR1 is SGHVS and CDR2 is FQNEAQ. After removal of 5 bases from V and 0 bases from J, the junction contained 7 bases not matched to a gene. The CDR3 loop spans 17 amino acids. The CDR3 reads CASSERTGGNSNQPQHF. The CDR3 bases are TGTGCCAGCAGCGAGCGGACAGGGGGAAATAGCAATCAGCCCCAGCATTTT.

V and J are TRBV9 and TRBJ1-4, with D possibly TRBD1 on 6 matching bases. CDR1 is SGDLS, CDR2 YYNGEE, per germline. This CDR3 is built from 14 residues. The V end was cut by 3 bases, the J end by 8 bases, with 14 bases between. CDR3 loop: CASSATGLGEKLFF. CDR3 DNA: TGTGCCAGCAGCGCGACAGGCCTTGGGGAAAAACTGTTTTTT.

The gene calls are TRBV5-1 and TRBJ2-7; 8 bases are a match to TRBD2. V shed 4 bases and J 2 bases; nucleotides not matched to a gene: 5. This CDR3 has 14 residues. Germline lookup yields CDR1 SGHRS and CDR2 YFSETQ. DNA for the CDR3: TGCGCCAGCAGCCTGGGGACTAGAACCTACGAGCAGTACTTC. Its translation is CASSLGTRTYEQYF.

The chain joins TRBV15 to TRBJ2-5; 11 nucleotides match TRBD1. The germline CDR1 and CDR2 sequences are LNHNV and YYDKDF (reference sequence). With 7 bases clipped from V and 5 bases from J, the junction kept 6 bases outside the gene matches. The CDR3 covers 14 residues. In nucleotides, the CDR3 is TGTGCCACCAATCGGGACAGGGGGACGGAGACCCAGTACTTC. Translated, it gives CATNRDRGTETQYF.